Following are 23 T cell receptor beta chains from one sample sequenced in a study of T cells after yellow fever vaccination. Using its own MiXCR run on the 5' RACE reads, TCRdb lists one record per CDR3 protein. The profile shows 300,000 to 400,000 distinct CDR3 sequences, around 12% of them singletons. Specimen: CD4+ T cells sorted from PBMCs, collected 15 days after the yellow fever booster vaccination. Receptors originate from a man aged 18 to 35 who received the YFV17D yellow fever vaccine.

The CDR3 loop reads CASSSGTGSRAQYF. The CDR3 bases are TGTGCCAGCAGTTCCGGGACAGGTAGCAGGGCGCAGTATTTT. The chain recombines TRBV6-5 with TRBJ2-3; 8 bases map to TRBD1. The CDR3 is 14 residues long. The V gene end was trimmed by 4 bases and the J gene end by 10 bases; junction bases not matched to a gene: 10. Germline V gene data show CDR1 as MNHEY and CDR2 as SVGAGI.

This clonotype was observed a few times. The CDR3 protein is CASRSGQGGDEQFF. The CDR3 coding sequence is TGTGCCAGCAGGTCCGGGCAGGGCGGAGATGAGCAGTTCTTC. V and J are TRBV7-2 and TRBJ2-1; a possible D gene is TRBD1 (5 bases). This CDR3 comprises 14 residues. The V end lost 6 bases, the J end lost 8 bases, and 17 bases lay between the germline ends. Germline CDR1 reads SGHTA; CDR2 reads FQGNSA.

This clonotype was seen a handful of times. The chain employs TRBV29-1 and TRBJ1-1; tentative D call: TRBD1 (5 bases). Trimming took off 5 bases at V and 3 bases at J, with 16 bases between the two ends. The CDR3 contains 14 residues. Per germline, CDR1 SQVTM and CDR2 ANQGSEA. The CDR3 sequence: CSVNSGTSHTEAFF. In DNA form, the CDR3 reads TGCAGCGTTAACTCCGGGACGTCCCACACTGAAGCTTTCTTT. Filled out from reference TRBV29-1 and TRBJ1-1, the complete variable domain reads SAVISQKPSRDICQRGTSLTIQCQVDSQVTMMFWYRQQPGQSLTLIATANQGSEATYESGFVIDKFPISRPNLTFSTLTVSNMSPEDSSIYLCSVNSGTSHTEAFFGQGTRLTVV.

The rearrangement joins TRBV11-1 to TRBJ1-6; 10 bases map to TRBD1. The CDR3 covers 16 residues. CDR1 and CDR2 from the germline V gene are SGHAT and FQDESV (reference sequence). V was clipped by 5 bases and J by 5 bases; unmatched bases: 6. The chain's CDR3 is CASSASGTGDNSPLHF. The CDR3 DNA reads TGTGCCAGCAGCGCCTCCGGGACAGGGGATAATTCACCCCTCCACTTT.

The chain employs TRBV6-1 and TRBJ2-7; a possible D gene is TRBD2 (5 bases). CDR3 length equals 13 residues. Germline V gene data show CDR1 as MNHNS and CDR2 as SASEGT. Trimming cost V 3 bases and J 3 bases, with 9 bases left between them. Here the CDR3 reads CASSEPGLYEQYF. CDR3 nucleotide sequence: TGTGCCAGCAGTGAGCCTGGACTCTACGAGCAGTACTTC.

This clonotype was seen a few times. CDR3 in amino acids: CASSLTSGDTQYF. The CDR3 bases are TGTGCCAGCAGCTTAACGTCTGGAGATACGCAGTATTTT. The chain uses TRBV11-2 and TRBJ2-3, with no clear D. The CDR3 has 13 amino acids. Trimming removed 2 bases from V and 5 bases from J, with 8 bases in between. Per the germline V gene, CDR1 is SGHAT and CDR2 is FQNNGV.

This clonotype came up many times. The genes are TRBV12-3 or TRBV12-4 and TRBJ1-1, with a possible D match to TRBD1 (5 bases). V dropped 2 bases and J dropped 3 bases, with 10 bases sitting between them. The CDR3 length is 14 residues. CDR3 residues: CASSLQGLDTEAFF. CDR3 DNA: TGTGCCAGCAGTTTACAGGGCTTGGACACTGAAGCTTTCTTT.

This chain connects TRBV9 to TRBJ2-5; TRBD1 aligns across 9 bases. From germline, CDR1 is SGDLS and CDR2 YYNGEE. The CDR3 is 15 residues long. The ends lost 2 bases at V and 6 bases at J; junction bases unmatched: 8. CDR3 coding DNA: TGTGCCAGCAGCGTTAGCCCGGACAGGGGACAGACCCAGTACTTC. Its protein product is CASSVSPDRGQTQYF.

This clonotype was seen a handful of times. This chain links TRBV4-3 with TRBJ1-6, with D possibly TRBD1 on 5 matching bases. This CDR3 comprises 15 residues. The germline CDR1 and CDR2 sequences are LGHNA and YSLEER. Trimming took off 1 base at V and 7 bases at J, with 11 bases between the two ends. CDR3 loop: CASSQVLGQNSPLHF. CDR3 nucleotides: TGCGCCAGCAGCCAAGTTCTGGGGCAGAATTCACCCCTCCACTTT.

The rearrangement joins TRBV2 to TRBJ1-1, with unresolved D. This CDR3 is built from 12 residues. Per germline, CDR1 SNHLY and CDR2 FYNNEI. V lost 4 bases and J lost 5, with 8 bases in between. The CDR3 spells CASSVWGTEAFF. As DNA, the CDR3 is TGTGCCAGCAGTGTGTGGGGTACTGAAGCTTTCTTT.

This clonotype occurred a few times. The V gene is TRBV5-1, the J gene TRBJ1-4; tentative D call: TRBD1 (6 bases). Trimming shortened V by 2 bases and J by 2 bases, and 13 bases separated the two germline ends. The CDR3 covers 16 residues. Germline V CDR1 and CDR2: SGHRS, YFSETQ. CDR3 nucleotide sequence: TGCGCCAGCAGCTTTGGGGGGCTGGCGACTAATGAAAAACTGTTTTTT. Its protein is CASSFGGLATNEKLFF.

Many counts were recorded for this clonotype. This sequence joins TRBV28 and TRBJ2-1, with 8 nucleotides matching TRBD1. Germline loops: CDR1 MDHEN, CDR2 SYDVKM. Trimming removed 4 bases from V and 5 bases from J; junction bases left unmatched: 7. This CDR3 has 15 residues. The DNA for the CDR3 is TGTGCCAGCAGTTCATCCGGGACAGGAAACAATGAGCAGTTCTTC. Protein product: CASSSSGTGNNEQFF. The complete variable domain, with remaining parts taken from reference TRBV28 and TRBJ2-1, reads DVKVTQSSRYLVKRTGEKVFLECVQDMDHENMFWYRQDPGLGLRLIYFSYDVKMKEKGDIPEGYSVSREKKERFSLILESASTNQTSMYLCASSSSGTGNNEQFFGPGTRLTVL.

This clonotype came up a few times. V is TRBV7-9 and J is TRBJ1-4; D unresolved. This CDR3 has 15 residues. Germline lookup yields CDR1 SEHNR and CDR2 FQNEAQ (reference sequence). The V and J ends lost 8 bases and 13 bases respectively, with 26 bases between them. CDR3 DNA: TGTGCCAGCTCAGCAACCCCGGCAGGTCCAACTGGACTGTTTTTT. It encodes CASSATPAGPTGLFF.

This clonotype appeared a few times. V and J are TRBV3-1 and TRBJ2-7; D possibly uses TRBD1 or TRBD2 (6 bases each). Germline CDR1 LGHDT, CDR2 YNNKEL (reference sequence). V lost 1 base, J lost 3 bases, and 13 bases lay in between. This CDR3 has 15 amino acids. CDR3 residues: CASSQGPGGVYEQYV. CDR3 nucleotides: TGTGCCAGCAGCCAAGGCCCCGGGGGCGTCTACGAGCAGTACGTC.

This clonotype was seen repeatedly, ten times or more. The chain carries TRBV18 and TRBJ2-2; no firm D call. This CDR3 has 15 amino acids. Trimming cost V 4 bases and J 5 bases, with 14 bases left between them. Germline CDR1 reads KGHSH; CDR2 reads LQKENI. CDR3 sequence: CASSLATVPTGELFF. For the CDR3, the DNA is TGTGCCAGCTCACTTGCGACGGTTCCAACCGGGGAGCTGTTTTTT.

The sample holds many counts of this clonotype. The chain is built from TRBV12-3 or TRBV12-4 and TRBJ1-6, with 12 bases aligning to TRBD1. The J segment lost 13 bases and the V segment lost 2 bases, leaving 6 bases of the junction unmatched. The CDR3 sequence is 15 residues long. CDR3: CASSLLGDRGPPLHF. The CDR3 nucleotides are TGTGCCAGCAGTTTATTAGGGGACAGGGGGCCGCCCCTCCACTTT.

This clonotype appeared a few times. The chain links TRBV24-1 to TRBJ2-3; 8 bases are shared with TRBD2. CDR1 is KGHDR and CDR2 is SFDVKD in the germline V gene. The V and J ends lost 1 base and 2 bases, in that order; junction bases with no gene match: 4. The CDR3 is 16 amino acids. The CDR3 sequence is CATSDFVGGDTDTQYF. CDR3 nucleotide sequence: TGTGCCACCAGTGATTTCGTCGGGGGGGACACAGATACGCAGTATTTT.

The chain carries TRBV7-9 and TRBJ2-7, with TRBD1 matching over 10 bases. From germline, CDR1 is SEHNR and CDR2 FQNEAQ (reference sequence). V was pared by 3 bases and J by 6 bases, with 11 bases of the junction left unmatched. The CDR3 totals 16 residues. The CDR3 loop is CASSLVGGTGASEQYV. DNA for the CDR3: TGTGCCAGCAGCTTGGTGGGTGGGACAGGGGCGTCCGAGCAGTACGTC.

V gene TRBV6-5 combines with J gene TRBJ2-5; perhaps TRBD1 as D (6 bases). The germline gives CDR1 MNHEY, CDR2 SVGAGI. Trimming cost V 5 bases and J 5 bases, with 18 bases left between them. The CDR3 totals 15 residues. The DNA of the CDR3 is TGTGCCAGCAGTACCTTTTTGGGGGCGAGGGAGACCCAGTACTTC. This encodes CASSTFLGARETQYF.

This clonotype was detected a few times. In DNA form, the CDR3 reads TGCGCCAGCAGCCAAGATTACGAGGGACGTCAAAATGAAAAACTGTTTTTT. This encodes CASSQDYEGRQNEKLFF. The chain joins TRBV4-3 to TRBJ1-4, with a weak D call TRBD1 (5 bases). V was clipped by 0 bases and J by 5 bases, with 16 bases between them. CDR1 and CDR2 (germline): LGHNA, YSLEER. CDR3 length equals 17 residues.

The chain couples TRBV2 to TRBJ1-2, with no clear D. The CDR3 runs 11 residues. CDR1 is SNHLY, CDR2 FYNNEI, per germline. Trimming pared 6 bases from V and 5 bases from J, leaving 7 bases between. The CDR3 loop reads CASRSTYGYTF. The DNA of the CDR3 is TGTGCCAGCAGGTCTACTTATGGCTACACCTTC. Full variable domain (missing parts from reference TRBV2 and TRBJ1-2): EPEVTQTPSHQVTQMGQEVILRCVPISNHLYFYWYRQILGQKVEFLVSFYNNEISEKSEIFDDQFSVERPDGSNFTLKIRSTKLEDSAMYFCASRSTYGYTFGSGTRLTVV.

This chain connects TRBV29-1 to TRBJ2-5; D might be TRBD2 (5 bases). V was pared by 3 bases and J by 6 bases, with 17 bases between. Germline V gives CDR1 SQVTM, CDR2 ANQGSEA. The CDR3 runs to 14 residues. In DNA, the CDR3 is TGCAGCGTTGAGGACTTACTATGGTTCCAGACCCAGTACTTC. Translating gives CSVEDLLWFQTQYF. Together with reference TRBV29-1 and TRBJ2-5, the CDR3 gives the full variable domain: SAVISQKPSRDICQRGTSLTIQCQVDSQVTMMFWYRQQPGQSLTLIATANQGSEATYESGFVIDKFPISRPNLTFSTLTVSNMSPEDSSIYLCSVEDLLWFQTQYFGPGTRLLVL.

The V call is TRBV7-2, the J call TRBJ2-2; D ambiguous. Trimming shortened V by 1 base and J by 2 bases, and 8 bases separated the two germline ends. Germline V gene sequence: CDR1 SGHTA, CDR2 FQGNSA. CDR3 length: 15 residues. CDR3 region: CASSLDIPNTGELFF. The CDR3 nucleotides are TGTGCCAGCAGCTTAGACATCCCCAACACCGGGGAGCTGTTTTTT.